This TCR beta chain came from a study of blood T cell repertoires in COVID-19. Study-level background: Samples taken during acute and convalescent COVID-19 were collected in the United States, Italy and Spain. PBMCs, B-cell-depleted T cells, or T cells provided the cDNA or gDNA that made up the material.

Under the authors' procedure: Using reference gene primer amplification, nucleated cell counts were estimated. Profiling relied on immunoSEQ multiplex PCR, and the TCRdb table lists in-frame clones only, not all of them. V and J calls and clone size are as listed in that table; D and trimming were resolved from the DNA. The sample lists approximately 52,000 clones, about 85% seen once, with 10% to 15% in the top ten. This clone has only one observation. V lost 10 bases and J lost 1, with 7 bases in between. The germline CDR1 and CDR2 sequences are MNHEY and SVGAGI. This CDR3 is 11 amino acids long. This rearrangement joins TRBV6-5 to TRBJ1-1; D possibly corresponds to TRBD1 (5 bases). Sequencing used peripheral blood. The receptor was derived from a woman older than 75 with acute or convalescent COVID-19. The CDR3, as DNA: TGTGCCATCGGACAGAACACTGAAGCTTTCTTT. Translation gives CAIGQNTEAFF.